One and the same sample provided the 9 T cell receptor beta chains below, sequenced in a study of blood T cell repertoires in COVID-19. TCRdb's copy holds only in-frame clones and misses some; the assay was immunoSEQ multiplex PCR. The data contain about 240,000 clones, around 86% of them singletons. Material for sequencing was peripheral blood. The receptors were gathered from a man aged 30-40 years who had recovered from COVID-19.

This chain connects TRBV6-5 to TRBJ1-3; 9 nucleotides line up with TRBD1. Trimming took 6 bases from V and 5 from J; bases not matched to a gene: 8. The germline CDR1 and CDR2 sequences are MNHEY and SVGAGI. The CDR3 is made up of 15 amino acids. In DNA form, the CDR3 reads TGTGCCAGCAGCAAAGGACAGGGGTGGCGAAACACCATATATTTT. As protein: CASSKGQGWRNTIYF.

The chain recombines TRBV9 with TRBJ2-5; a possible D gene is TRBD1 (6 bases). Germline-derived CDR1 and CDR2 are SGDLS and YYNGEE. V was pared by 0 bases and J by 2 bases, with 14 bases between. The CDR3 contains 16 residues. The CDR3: CASSVGVGTRQETQYF. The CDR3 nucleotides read TGTGCCAGCAGCGTAGGAGTAGGGACAAGGCAAGAGACCCAGTACTTC.

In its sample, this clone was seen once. The DNA for the CDR3 is TGTGCCAGCAGTGATGCGGGGGCAGAGACCCAGTACTTC. Translating gives CASSDAGAETQYF. This rearrangement joins TRBV2 to TRBJ2-5; D might be TRBD2 (7 bases). V shed 3 bases and J shed 4 bases, with 9 bases lying between them. This CDR3 has 13 amino acids. CDR1 is SNHLY, CDR2 FYNNEI, per germline.

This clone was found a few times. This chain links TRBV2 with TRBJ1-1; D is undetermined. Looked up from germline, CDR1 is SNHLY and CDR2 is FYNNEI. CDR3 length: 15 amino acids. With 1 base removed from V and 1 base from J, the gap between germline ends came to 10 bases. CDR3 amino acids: CASSEDSGRNTEAFF. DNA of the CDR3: TGTGCCAGCAGTGAAGATTCTGGGAGGAACACTGAAGCTTTCTTT.

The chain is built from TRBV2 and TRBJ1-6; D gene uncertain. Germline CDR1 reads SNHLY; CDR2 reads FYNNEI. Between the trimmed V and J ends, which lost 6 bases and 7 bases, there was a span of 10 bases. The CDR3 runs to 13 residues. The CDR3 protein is CASSPTLNSPLHF. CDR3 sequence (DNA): TGTGCCAGCAGCCCGACTTTAAATTCACCCCTCCACTTT. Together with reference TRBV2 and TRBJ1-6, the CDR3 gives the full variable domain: EPEVTQTPSHQVTQMGQEVILRCVPISNHLYFYWYRQILGQKVEFLVSFYNNEISEKSEIFDDQFSVERPDGSNFTLKIRSTKLEDSAMYFCASSPTLNSPLHFGNGTRLTVT.

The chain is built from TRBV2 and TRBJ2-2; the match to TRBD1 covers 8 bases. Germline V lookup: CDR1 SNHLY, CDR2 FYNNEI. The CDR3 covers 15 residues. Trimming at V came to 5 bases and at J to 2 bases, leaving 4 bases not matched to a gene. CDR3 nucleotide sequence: TGTGCCAGCAGTCGGACAGGGCTAAACACCGGGGAGCTGTTTTTT. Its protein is CASSRTGLNTGELFF.

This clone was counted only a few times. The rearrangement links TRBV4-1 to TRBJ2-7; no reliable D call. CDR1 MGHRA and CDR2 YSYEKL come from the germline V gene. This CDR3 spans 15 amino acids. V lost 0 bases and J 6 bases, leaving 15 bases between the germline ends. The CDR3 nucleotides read TGCGCCAGCAGCCAAGAACCCCCGGGTTTCGGCGAGCAGTACGTC. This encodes CASSQEPPGFGEQYV.

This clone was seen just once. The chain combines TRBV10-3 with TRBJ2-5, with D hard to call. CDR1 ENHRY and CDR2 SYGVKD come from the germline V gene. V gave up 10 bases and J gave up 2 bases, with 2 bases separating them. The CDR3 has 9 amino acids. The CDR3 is CATQETQYF. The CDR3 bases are TGTGCCACACAAGAGACCCAGTACTTC.

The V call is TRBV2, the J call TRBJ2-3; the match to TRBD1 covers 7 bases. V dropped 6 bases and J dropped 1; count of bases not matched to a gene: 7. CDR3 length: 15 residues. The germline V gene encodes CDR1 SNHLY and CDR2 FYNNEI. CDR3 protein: CASRGGTVGTDTQYF. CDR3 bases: TGTGCCAGCAGGGGTGGGACAGTCGGCACAGATACGCAGTATTTT.